These 21 T cell receptor beta chains came from one sample sequenced in a study of blood T cell repertoires in COVID-19. TCRdb's table, derived via immunoSEQ multiplex PCR, lists solely in-frame clones and lacks some. The repertoire holds approximately 30,000 clones, with roughly 92% as singletons. Sequencing was done on a sample of peripheral blood. These receptors came from a human donor in a cohort sampled during active COVID-19.

V is TRBV7-9 and J is TRBJ1-1, with D unresolved. This CDR3 spans 15 amino acids. With 3 bases removed from V and 2 bases from J, the gap between germline ends came to 13 bases. The germline V gene has CDR1 SEHNR and CDR2 FQNEAQ (reference sequence). CDR3 nucleotide sequence: TGTGCCAGCAGCTTTATGCTCCTGGGCAACACTGAAGCTTTCTTT. Protein product: CASSFMLLGNTEAFF.

V and J are TRBV11-2 and TRBJ2-7; a weak D match, TRBD2 (5 bases). The ends were cut back, 4 bases at V and 4 bases at J, with 8 bases in the middle. CDR3 length: 12 residues. CDR1 is SGHAT, CDR2 FQNNGV, per germline. CDR3 DNA sequence: TGTGCCAGCAGCTGGGCGGGTTACGAGCAGTACTTC. Its protein product is CASSWAGYEQYF. Variable domain in full (rest from reference TRBV11-2 and TRBJ2-7): EAGVAQSPRYKIIEKRQSVAFWCNPISGHATLYWYQQILGQGPKLLIQFQNNGVVDDSQLPKDRFSAERLKGVDSTLKIQPAKLEDSAVYLCASSWAGYEQYFGPGTRLTVT.

CDR3 sequence reads: CASSQATGTTEAFF. The CDR3 region has the DNA TGCGCCAGCAGCCAAGCGACAGGGACCACTGAAGCTTTCTTT. This chain links TRBV4-1 with TRBJ1-1; 7 bases match TRBD1. With V trimmed by 1 base and J by 4 bases, 3 bases remained unmatched. Germline loops: CDR1 MGHRA, CDR2 YSYEKL. The CDR3 sequence is 14 residues long.

The V call is TRBV7-3, the J call TRBJ2-1; 10 bases are shared with TRBD2. The CDR3 is 15 amino acids. With V trimmed by 4 bases and J by 5 bases, 5 bases remained unmatched. Germline-derived CDR1 and CDR2 are SGHTA and FQGTGA. The CDR3 spells CASSSSGRIDNEQFF. CDR3 nucleotides: TGTGCCAGCAGCTCTAGCGGGAGAATTGACAATGAGCAGTTCTTC.

On this clone itself: The junction differs from germline at one of its ends, possibly a read error. The chain couples TRBV5-1 to TRBJ1-2, with 7 nucleotides matching TRBD1. CDR1 is SGHRS, CDR2 YFSETQ, per germline. CDR3 size: 15 residues. CDR3 region: CASSPGTAPLILGGF. In DNA form, the CDR3 reads TGCGCCAGCAGCCCAGGGACAGCCCCTCTCATTTTGGGTGGCTTC.

The rearrangement links TRBV5-1 to TRBJ2-1, with 8 bases matching TRBD1. V shed 4 bases and J 5 bases; nucleotides not matched to a gene: 8. This CDR3 has 15 residues. Germline V gene data show CDR1 as SGHRS and CDR2 as YFSETQ. The DNA of the CDR3 is TGCGCCAGCAGCCCGACAGGGGTTAGGCACAATGAGCAGTTCTTC. As protein: CASSPTGVRHNEQFF.

The rearrangement uses TRBV5-8 and TRBJ1-3; D is perhaps TRBD1 (5 bases). This CDR3 spans 16 amino acids. Germline V lookup: CDR1 SGHTS, CDR2 YDEGEE. V shed 0 bases and J shed 0 bases, with 10 bases lying between them. The DNA for the CDR3 is TGTGCCAGCAGCTTGGGACAGACCTTCTCTGGAAACACCATATATTTT. This encodes CASSLGQTFSGNTIYF.

The chain couples TRBV19 to TRBJ1-5, with TRBD1 as a possible D gene (5 bases). The CDR3 is made up of 14 amino acids. Germline CDR1 and CDR2: LNHDA and SQIVND (reference sequence). Trimming removed 7 bases from V and 0 bases from J, with 10 bases in between. CDR3 sequence reads: CASKGQNSNQPQHF. Here the CDR3 DNA reads TGTGCCAGTAAAGGACAAAATAGCAATCAGCCCCAGCATTTT. The full variable domain, rest sourced from reference TRBV19 and TRBJ1-5, is DGGITQSPKYLFRKEGQNVTLSCEQNLNHDAMYWYRQDPGQGLRLIYYSQIVNDFQKGDIAEGYSVSREKKESFPLTVTSAQKNPTAFYLCASKGQNSNQPQHFGDGTRLSIL.

The chain joins TRBV11-2 to TRBJ2-7; D is uncertain. This CDR3 comprises 11 residues. Between the trimmed V and J ends, which lost 5 bases and 5 bases, there was a span of 7 bases. CDR1 and CDR2 (germline): SGHAT, FQNNGV. This CDR3 is CASSQYDEQYF. DNA for the CDR3: TGTGCCAGCAGCCAGTACGACGAGCAGTACTTC.

The chain is built from TRBV4-1 and TRBJ2-5; the match to TRBD1 covers 7 bases. V lost 0 bases to trimming and J lost 9 bases; unmatched junction nucleotides: 10. Germline-derived CDR1 and CDR2 are MGHRA and YSYEKL. The CDR3 is 15 residues long. The CDR3 spells CASSQDPLATGAQYF. The CDR3, as DNA: TGCGCCAGCAGCCAAGACCCCTTAGCCACAGGGGCCCAGTACTTC.

The J gene is TRBJ1-2, the V gene TRBV7-9; 7 nucleotides agree with TRBD1. J gave up 4 bases and V 4 bases, and 6 bases lay outside the gene matches. From germline, CDR1 is SEHNR and CDR2 FQNEAQ (reference sequence). The CDR3 covers 14 residues. This chain's CDR3 is CASSSPNRGYGYTF. The CDR3 region has the DNA TGTGCCAGCAGCTCACCCAACAGGGGCTATGGCTACACCTTC.

The chain carries TRBV7-9 and TRBJ2-5; no reliable D call. In germline, CDR1 is SEHNR, CDR2 FQNEAQ (reference sequence). V was trimmed by 7 bases and J by 1 base, leaving 4 bases between them. The CDR3 totals 11 residues. The CDR3 loop reads CASKSQETQYF. The DNA for the CDR3 is TGTGCCAGCAAGAGCCAAGAGACCCAGTACTTC. Combining the CDR3 with reference TRBV7-9 and TRBJ2-5 gives the whole variable domain DTGVSQNPRHKITKRGQNVTFRCDPISEHNRLYWYRQTLGQGPEFLTYFQNEAQLEKSRLLSDRFSAERPKGSFSTLEIQRTEQGDSAMYLCASKSQETQYFGPGTRLLVL.

This rearrangement joins TRBV9 to TRBJ2-1, with 7 bases identical to TRBD1. Germline CDR1 reads SGDLS; CDR2 reads YYNGEE. Germline trimming cut 3 bases from V and 0 bases from J; bases unmatched to any gene: 0. The CDR3 runs 14 residues. DNA of the CDR3: TGTGCCAGCAGCGCAGGGGGCTCCTACAATGAGCAGTTCTTC. It codes for CASSAGGSYNEQFF.

V is TRBV5-5 and J is TRBJ1-2; TRBD1 agrees at 8 bases. Germline trimming cut 0 bases from V and 3 bases from J; bases unmatched to any gene: 10. The germline V gene has CDR1 SGHKS and CDR2 YYEKEE (reference sequence). The CDR3 is made up of 17 amino acids. This CDR3 reads CASSLETGELAYYGYTF. As DNA, the CDR3 is TGTGCCAGCAGCTTGGAGACAGGGGAGTTGGCCTACTATGGCTACACCTTC.

The chain couples TRBV5-4 to TRBJ1-1; D uncertain. Germline lookup yields CDR1 SGHNT and CDR2 YYREEE (reference sequence). This CDR3 has 14 residues. The ends were cut back, 0 bases at V and 1 base at J, with 7 bases in the middle. The CDR3 DNA sequence: TGTGCCAGCAGCTTGGAAAATCAGAACACTGAAGCTTTCTTT. It specifies CASSLENQNTEAFF.

This chain connects TRBV5-1 to TRBJ2-1, with 7 bases identical to TRBD1. The CDR3 consists of 17 residues. CDR1 is SGHRS and CDR2 is YFSETQ in the germline V gene. V was pared by 3 bases and J by 4 bases, with 13 bases of the junction left unmatched. DNA of the CDR3: TGCGCCAGCAGCTCCAGCCAATCAGGGGGTACATACAATGAGCAGTTCTTC. Its protein is CASSSSQSGGTYNEQFF.

This rearrangement joins TRBV28 to TRBJ2-3; 15 bases line up with TRBD2. The CDR3 is made up of 18 amino acids. The V and J ends lost 5 bases and 1 base, in that order; junction bases with no gene match: 7. Germline CDR1 is MDHEN and CDR2 is SYDVKM. The CDR3 region is CASSTLGLAGGRTDTQYF. The CDR3 coding sequence is TGTGCCAGCAGTACACTGGGACTAGCGGGGGGACGCACAGATACGCAGTATTTT.

Here the CDR3 DNA reads TGTGCCAGCAGCAGCCGTTTGGAGGGACCCCAGTACTTC. This codes for CASSSRLEGPQYF. This rearrangement joins TRBV9 to TRBJ2-5; tentatively, D is TRBD2 (6 bases). Trimming took off 4 bases at V and 9 bases at J, with 16 bases between the two ends. Germline-derived CDR1 and CDR2 are SGDLS and YYNGEE. This CDR3 comprises 13 residues.

The V call is TRBV7-8, the J call TRBJ2-1; 11 bases fit TRBD1. The CDR3 sequence is 17 residues long. CDR1 SGHVS and CDR2 FQNEAQ come from the germline V gene. V lost 1 base to trimming and J lost 7 bases; unmatched junction nucleotides: 9. Here the CDR3 reads CASSLVAGTGGGNEQFF. The CDR3 DNA follows: TGTGCCAGCAGCTTAGTAGCAGGGACAGGGGGTGGGAATGAGCAGTTCTTC.

The chain carries TRBV5-1 and TRBJ1-4; a possible D gene is TRBD1 (6 bases). Trimming removed 3 bases from V and 3 bases from J, with 12 bases in between. Per germline, CDR1 SGHRS and CDR2 YFSETQ. CDR3 length: 15 amino acids. CDR3 sequence: CASSSYRAPNEKLFF. CDR3 coding DNA: TGCGCCAGCAGCTCGTACAGGGCGCCTAATGAAAAACTGTTTTTT.

The J gene is TRBJ2-5, the V gene TRBV5-1; weak D call: TRBD1 (6 bases). The CDR3 totals 14 residues. Germline CDR1 is SGHRS and CDR2 is YFSETQ. Trimming shortened V by 7 bases and J by 5 bases, and 18 bases separated the two germline ends. CDR3 in amino acids: CASGTPRNGETQYF. The DNA of the CDR3 is TGCGCCAGCGGGACACCCCGGAACGGGGAGACCCAGTACTTC.